This T cell receptor beta chain appears in the sequencing data of a study of blood T cells in healthy people across ages. Points from the study as a whole: PBMCs were not sorted, which prevented a conclusive comparison of naive versus antigen-experienced cells.

Trimming removed 2 bases at V and 4 bases at J, with 14 bases between. The CDR3 is 14 residues long. From germline, CDR1 is SQVTM and CDR2 ANQGSEA. Through a sample-barcoded 5' primer and a J-beta primer mix, a second PCR was run for roughly 7 to 12 cycles. TCRdb analysed the 5' RACE reads with MiXCR anew, one entry per CDR3 protein. The table lists 780,000 or so distinct CDR3 sequences, 20% to 25% of them singletons, with under 4.5% in the top ten. This clonotype came up a few times. The antigen is unknown. These data are also associated with another study on T cells of mothers and their children.

Sequenced sample: blood. V gene TRBV29-1 combines with J gene TRBJ1-1; D not certain. This sequence was found in a boy younger than 18 in good health. The CDR3 protein is CSVESRTGSTEAFF. The CDR3 DNA is TGCAGCGTTGAATCAAGGACGGGGAGCACTGAAGCTTTCTTT.